These 9 T cell receptor beta chains were all obtained from the same sample, sequenced in a study of shared clonotypes between healthy human individuals. Sequencing used immunoSEQ multiplex PCR; TCRdb keeps in-frame clones, though not all of them. The table shows 2 million to 2.5 million clones, with around 93% occurring only once. Sequencing was done on a sample of naive CD4+ T cells from PBMCs. Subset indicated: CD45RA+ positively selected. The receptors were gathered from a man between 18 and 29 years old in good health. Some clones in this sample may be carry-over from other donors' samples.

The chain uses TRBV5-1 and TRBJ1-1; TRBD1 might be the D (5 bases). The V end was cut by 1 base, the J end by 1 base, with 11 bases between. Per germline, CDR1 SGHRS and CDR2 YFSETQ. The CDR3 is made up of 15 amino acids. The CDR3 region is CASSLRDGQNTEAFF. In nucleotides, the CDR3 is TGCGCCAGCAGCTTGAGGGACGGGCAGAACACTGAAGCTTTCTTT.

Comment on this clone: Different DNA sequences within this sample yield the same CDR3. The gene calls are TRBV9 and TRBJ2-2, with D perhaps matching TRBD1 or TRBD2 (7 bases each). CDR3 length equals 16 residues. Germline V CDR1 and CDR2: SGDLS, YYNGEE. V dropped 2 bases and J dropped 1 base, with 12 bases sitting between them. The CDR3 loop reads CASSVRGDRNTGELFF. The CDR3 nucleotides read TGTGCCAGCAGCGTTCGGGGGGACAGGAACACCGGGGAGCTGTTTTTT.

The V call is TRBV28, the J call TRBJ2-7; perhaps TRBD1 as D (6 bases). This CDR3 has 15 amino acids. Trimming pared 3 bases from V and 2 bases from J, leaving 14 bases between. Germline CDR1 reads MDHEN; CDR2 reads SYDVKM. CDR3 DNA sequence: TGTGCCAGCAGTTTCAATCAGGGGTTCCCCTACGAGCAGTACTTC. Amino acid sequence: CASSFNQGFPYEQYF.

The chain employs TRBV7-9 and TRBJ1-6, with 9 bases lining up with TRBD1. The V gene's germline CDR1 is SEHNR and CDR2 FQNEAQ (reference sequence). J was trimmed by 5 bases and V by 6 bases; bases with no gene match: 5. The CDR3 runs to 15 residues. CDR3 residues: CASRAGTGNNSPLHF. The CDR3 region has the DNA TGTGCCAGCAGAGCCGGGACAGGGAATAATTCACCCCTCCACTTT. The full variable domain, with the rest looked up from reference TRBV7-9 and TRBJ1-6, is DTGVSQNPRHKITKRGQNVTFRCDPISEHNRLYWYRQTLGQGPEFLTYFQNEAQLEKSRLLSDRFSAERPKGSFSTLEIQRTEQGDSAMYLCASRAGTGNNSPLHFGNGTRLTVT.

The chain couples TRBV11-2 to TRBJ2-5, with TRBD2 matching over 7 bases. There are 18 residues in the CDR3. The germline gives CDR1 SGHAT, CDR2 FQNNGV. Losses at the gene ends were 6 bases for V and 4 bases for J; bases not matched to a gene: 20. Here the CDR3 reads CASRKKPSGGSISETQYF. In DNA form, the CDR3 reads TGTGCCAGCAGAAAAAAACCATCCGGCGGGAGCATTTCAGAGACCCAGTACTTC.

The chain combines TRBV5-1 with TRBJ2-3; TRBD1 matches 9 bases. The CDR3 sequence is 16 residues long. Germline V gene lookup returns CDR1 SGHRS and CDR2 YFSETQ. With 4 bases clipped from V and 2 bases from J, the junction kept 8 bases outside the gene matches. The CDR3 loop is CASSIGQGLSTDTQYF. The CDR3 DNA sequence: TGCGCCAGCAGCATCGGACAGGGGCTATCCACAGATACGCAGTATTTT. Complete variable domain (other parts from reference TRBV5-1 and TRBJ2-3): KAGVTQTPRYLIKTRGQQVTLSCSPISGHRSVSWYQQTPGQGLQFLFEYFSETQRNKGNFPGRFSGRQFSNSRSEMNVSTLELGDSALYLCASSIGQGLSTDTQYFGPGTRLTVL.

The rearrangement links TRBV10-1 to TRBJ2-5; 12 nucleotides align to TRBD1. Germline loops: CDR1 WNHNN, CDR2 SYGVQD (reference sequence). V dropped 6 bases and J dropped 4; count of bases not matched to a gene: 9. The CDR3 is made up of 16 amino acids. CDR3 sequence (DNA): TGCGCCAGCAGCCCGCCGGGACAGGGGGCTGGAGAGACCCAGTACTTC. Its translation is CASSPPGQGAGETQYF.

The chain carries TRBV2 and TRBJ2-3; 13 bases map to TRBD2. The V gene end was trimmed by 6 bases and the J gene end by 2 bases; junction bases not matched to a gene: 2. The CDR3 runs 15 residues. The germline V gene encodes CDR1 SNHLY and CDR2 FYNNEI. The CDR3: CASRGLAGTTDTQYF. Written as DNA, the CDR3 is TGTGCCAGCAGGGGACTAGCGGGAACCACAGATACGCAGTATTTT.

The rearrangement links TRBV15 to TRBJ1-1, with 9 bases fitting TRBD1. After removal of 1 base from V and 7 bases from J, the junction contained 4 bases not matched to a gene. Germline CDR1 and CDR2: LNHNV and YYDKDF (reference sequence). The CDR3 is made up of 14 amino acids. The CDR3: CATSRVGDRDEAFF. The CDR3 DNA sequence: TGTGCCACCAGCAGAGTAGGGGACAGGGATGAAGCTTTCTTT.